The 30 T cell receptor beta chains presented below share a single source sample, sequenced in a study of Tregs in tolerant kidney transplant recipients. Generated by immunoSEQ multiplex PCR, the TCRdb table keeps only in-frame clones and is missing some. The top ten hold over 0.5% of the sample, which has about 240,000 clones, around 81% seen once. Sample: CD4+ T cells from blood. The receptors were sampled from a human donor in good health.

This clone came up a few times. V and J are TRBV19 and TRBJ1-2; TRBD1 might be the D (6 bases). Trimming took 9 bases from V and 4 from J, leaving 24 bases between them. The CDR3 contains 16 residues. Germline V gene lookup returns CDR1 LNHDA and CDR2 SQIVND (reference sequence). The CDR3 here is CASGEGFRGYAYGYTF. The DNA of the CDR3 is TGTGCCAGCGGAGAGGGATTCAGGGGTTATGCCTATGGCTACACCTTC.

The rearrangement uses TRBV10-2 and TRBJ1-1; D ambiguous. Germline CDR1 reads WSHSY; CDR2 reads SAAADI. Trimming cost V 0 bases and J 4 bases, with 9 bases left between them. CDR3 length equals 14 residues. The CDR3 nucleotides are TGCGCCAGCAGTGAGTCGGCGTCTGTCACTGAAGCTTTCTTT. It yields the protein CASSESASVTEAFF.

The rearrangement links TRBV2 to TRBJ1-3, with a tentative D call TRBD1 (5 bases). The germline CDR1 and CDR2 sequences are SNHLY and FYNNEI. V was shortened by 3 bases and J by 0 bases, with 9 bases between the two germline ends. This CDR3 spans 15 amino acids. CDR3 sequence reads: CASSDGGNSGNTIYF. In DNA form, the CDR3 reads TGTGCCAGCAGTGACGGGGGGAACTCTGGAAACACCATATATTTT.

The chain uses TRBV12-5 and TRBJ1-1, with D perhaps matching TRBD1 (6 bases). The germline CDR1 and CDR2 sequences are LGHNT and FRNRAP. This CDR3 region has 16 residues. Trimming stripped 0 bases from V and 0 bases from J, with 11 bases between. CDR3 sequence reads: CASGLVLGQLNTEAFF. The CDR3 bases are TGTGCTAGTGGTTTGGTCCTTGGACAGCTGAACACTGAAGCTTTCTTT.

This chain links TRBV19 with TRBJ2-1; D call uncertain. The V and J ends lost 3 bases and 10 bases respectively, with 13 bases between them. There are 13 residues in the CDR3. Germline loops: CDR1 LNHDA, CDR2 SQIVND (reference sequence). The CDR3 sequence: CASSISGGGEQFF. Written as DNA, the CDR3 is TGTGCCAGTAGTATTTCGGGTGGTGGGGAGCAGTTCTTC.

The chain has TRBV5-1 and TRBJ1-1; 11 bases match TRBD1. J was trimmed by 5 bases and V by 4 bases; bases with no gene match: 4. Germline-derived CDR1 and CDR2 are SGHRS and YFSETQ. This CDR3 has 14 amino acids. The CDR3 spells CASSTGTGGTEAFF. In DNA form, the CDR3 reads TGCGCCAGCAGCACGGGGACAGGGGGGACTGAAGCTTTCTTT.

The chain employs TRBV29-1 and TRBJ2-1, with 9 positions matching TRBD1. Germline values: CDR1 SQVTM, CDR2 ANQGSEA. Trimming at V came to 2 bases and at J to 6 bases, leaving 5 bases not matched to a gene. The CDR3 loop spans 14 amino acids. The CDR3 DNA sequence: TGCAGCGTTGAAAGGGACAGGGTGCGCAATGAGCAGTTCTTC. Translating gives CSVERDRVRNEQFF.

The rearrangement joins TRBV18 to TRBJ1-4; D gene uncertain. Germline V lookup: CDR1 KGHSH, CDR2 LQKENI. Trimming left V 6 bases short and J 2 bases short, with 10 bases between. This CDR3 has 14 residues. CDR3 in amino acids: CASSPLGTNEKLFF. The CDR3 nucleotides are TGTGCCAGCTCGCCCTTAGGGACTAATGAAAAACTGTTTTTT.

This clone was seen a few times. The chain is built from TRBV5-4 and TRBJ2-7; D not resolved. The germline V and J ends were trimmed by 4 bases and 3 bases, with 11 bases remaining between them. The CDR3 is 13 residues long. The germline V gene has CDR1 SGHNT and CDR2 YYREEE (reference sequence). The CDR3 is CASSNARSYEQYF. In DNA, the CDR3 is TGTGCCAGCAGCAATGCCAGAAGCTACGAGCAGTACTTC.

V gene TRBV19 combines with J gene TRBJ2-7; 7 bases are a match to TRBD1. Germline CDR1 is LNHDA and CDR2 is SQIVND (reference sequence). J was trimmed by 0 bases and V by 10 bases; bases with no gene match: 9. The CDR3 has 14 residues. The CDR3 DNA sequence: TGTGCCACCAAAGACAGGGTCAGCTCCTACGAGCAGTACTTC. It specifies CATKDRVSSYEQYF.

Comments on this clone: The same CDR3 also results from other DNA sequences found in this sample. The gene calls are TRBV10-3 and TRBJ2-7; D perhaps matches TRBD2 (6 bases). The CDR3 spans 16 residues. The ends were cut back, 4 bases at V and 0 bases at J, with 16 bases in the middle. CDR1 and CDR2 from the germline V gene are ENHRY and SYGVKD. CDR3 sequence (DNA): TGTGCCATCAGTGGTACCCCAGGAGGGATCTCCTACGAGCAGTACTTC. Translated, it gives CAISGTPGGISYEQYF.

V is TRBV7-9 and J is TRBJ1-3; D uncertain. Germline CDR1 is SEHNR and CDR2 is FQNEAQ (reference sequence). The CDR3 is 14 residues long. V gave up 3 bases and J gave up 2 bases, with 8 bases separating them. The CDR3 region is CASSFETPGNTIYF. CDR3 nucleotide sequence: TGTGCCAGCAGCTTTGAGACTCCTGGAAACACCATATATTTT.

This sequence joins TRBV10-1 and TRBJ1-1; D perhaps matches TRBD1 (6 bases). Germline loops: CDR1 WNHNN, CDR2 SYGVQD (reference sequence). With 8 bases removed from V and 5 bases from J, the gap between germline ends came to 15 bases. This CDR3 is 13 amino acids long. The CDR3 DNA reads as TGCGCCAGCTCTCTAGGGGGATTGACTGAAGCTTTCTTT. Translated, it gives CASSLGGLTEAFF.

The chain employs TRBV19 and TRBJ2-4, with D uncertain. The CDR3 is 11 amino acids. Germline CDR1 LNHDA, CDR2 SQIVND (reference sequence). V dropped 7 bases and J dropped 7 bases, with 8 bases sitting between them. This CDR3 reads CASTRWNIQYF. The DNA for the CDR3 is TGTGCCAGTACTAGGTGGAACATTCAGTACTTC. The full variable domain, rest sourced from reference TRBV19 and TRBJ2-4, is DGGITQSPKYLFRKEGQNVTLSCEQNLNHDAMYWYRQDPGQGLRLIYYSQIVNDFQKGDIAEGYSVSREKKESFPLTVTSAQKNPTAFYLCASTRWNIQYFGAGTRLSVL.

This clone was counted only a few times. CDR3 in amino acids: CASSLGSQRGRIADTQYF. In DNA form, the CDR3 reads TGTGCCAGCAGCTTAGGATCTCAAAGGGGAAGGATCGCAGATACGCAGTATTTT. The chain carries TRBV7-9 and TRBJ2-3, with TRBD1 as a possible D gene (5 bases). CDR1 is SEHNR, CDR2 FQNEAQ, per germline (reference sequence). The CDR3 runs 18 residues. V was pared by 1 base and J by 4 bases, with 21 bases between. Full variable domain (missing parts from reference TRBV7-9 and TRBJ2-3): DTGVSQNPRHKITKRGQNVTFRCDPISEHNRLYWYRQTLGQGPEFLTYFQNEAQLEKSRLLSDRFSAERPKGSFSTLEIQRTEQGDSAMYLCASSLGSQRGRIADTQYFGPGTRLTVL.

The chain uses TRBV5-1 and TRBJ2-2; no reliable D call. Trimming cost V 0 bases and J 0 bases, with 15 bases left between them. CDR1 SGHRS and CDR2 YFSETQ come from the germline V gene. The CDR3 totals 18 residues. Here the CDR3 DNA reads TGCGCCAGCAGCTTGGCCGGCGTTCGTCAGTCGAACACCGGGGAGCTGTTTTTT. Translation: CASSLAGVRQSNTGELFF.

The genes are TRBV29-1 and TRBJ2-3; TRBD2 matches 13 bases. V lost 6 bases and J lost 3; bases outside the gene matches: 9. This CDR3 comprises 16 residues. Looked up from germline, CDR1 is SQVTM and CDR2 is ANQGSEA. The DNA for the CDR3 is TGCAGCGTGCCCGGACTAGCGGGAGCCTCAACAGATACGCAGTATTTT. It specifies CSVPGLAGASTDTQYF.

V usage is TRBV7-2 and J usage is TRBJ2-7; tentative D call: TRBD1 (5 bases). The CDR3 consists of 14 residues. Between the trimmed V and J ends, which lost 5 bases and 3 bases, there was a span of 14 bases. The germline gives CDR1 SGHTA, CDR2 FQGNSA. In DNA form, the CDR3 reads TGTGCCAGCAGCCCGGACACGGATTACTACGAGCAGTACTTC. This codes for CASSPDTDYYEQYF. The whole variable domain, filled in from reference TRBV7-2 and TRBJ2-7, reads GAGVSQSPSNKVTEKGKDVELRCDPISGHTALYWYRQSLGQGLEFLIYFQGNSAPDKSGLPSDRFSAERTGGSVSTLTIQRTQQEDSAVYLCASSPDTDYYEQYFGPGTRLTVT.

This clone has only one observation. The same CDR3 also results from other DNA sequences found in this sample. The chain employs TRBV18 and TRBJ2-5, with 10 positions matching TRBD2. Losses at the gene ends were 3 bases for V and 2 bases for J; bases not matched to a gene: 6. The CDR3 is 16 residues long. CDR1 is KGHSH and CDR2 is LQKENI in the germline V gene. Here the CDR3 DNA reads TGTGCCAGCTCACCCGGGTTAGCGGGAGGTCAAGAGACCCAGTACTTC. Its translation: CASSPGLAGGQETQYF.

This rearrangement joins TRBV5-1 to TRBJ1-2, with D perhaps TRBD1 (5 bases). The CDR3 runs 15 residues. The germline gives CDR1 SGHRS, CDR2 YFSETQ. V was cut by 4 bases and J by 1 base, with 14 bases left in between. The CDR3 sequence: CASSPGRRLNYGYTF. CDR3 sequence (DNA): TGCGCCAGCAGCCCGGGACGGAGACTTAACTATGGCTACACCTTC.

The chain has TRBV5-4 and TRBJ2-5; 7 nucleotides line up with TRBD2. There are 15 residues in the CDR3. V trimming: 4 bases; J trimming: 5 bases; junction bases outside the gene matches: 11. Germline CDR1 SGHNT, CDR2 YYREEE (reference sequence). For the CDR3, the DNA is TGTGCCAGCAGCACCCCTAAACGGGGAGGGGAGACCCAGTACTTC. Amino acid sequence: CASSTPKRGGETQYF.

This clone was found once. The same CDR3 can be traced to other DNA sequences in this sample. The rearrangement joins TRBV5-4 to TRBJ2-5, with D unclear. The CDR3 sequence is 11 residues long. From germline, CDR1 is SGHNT and CDR2 YYREEE (reference sequence). V was clipped by 3 bases and J by 1 base, with 1 base between them. The CDR3, as DNA: TGTGCCAGCAGCTCCCAAGAGACCCAGTACTTC. As protein: CASSSQETQYF.

The gene calls are TRBV5-5 and TRBJ1-1; TRBD1 matches at 8 bases. The V gene end was trimmed by 4 bases and the J gene end by 1 base; junction bases not matched to a gene: 3. The length of the CDR3 is 14 residues. Germline values: CDR1 SGHKS, CDR2 YYEKEE (reference sequence). CDR3 sequence: CASSRTGGNTEAFF. As DNA, the CDR3 is TGTGCCAGCAGCAGAACAGGGGGGAACACTGAAGCTTTCTTT.

This rearrangement joins TRBV29-1 to TRBJ2-5, with D possibly being TRBD1 or TRBD2 (5 bases each). The germline CDR1 and CDR2 sequences are SQVTM and ANQGSEA. The V and J ends lost 6 bases and 5 bases respectively, with 19 bases between them. The CDR3 runs to 14 residues. CDR3 amino acids: CSVFFGTRGETQYF. CDR3 nucleotides: TGCAGCGTCTTTTTCGGGACCCGAGGGGAGACCCAGTACTTC.

Only one count was recorded for this clone. This chain connects TRBV19 to TRBJ1-1, with 8 bases aligning to TRBD1. The V and J ends lost 7 bases and 6 bases, in that order; junction bases with no gene match: 4. Germline lookup yields CDR1 LNHDA and CDR2 SQIVND (reference sequence). The CDR3 covers 12 residues. CDR3 region: CASTPDRAEAFF. CDR3 bases: TGTGCCAGTACCCCGGACAGGGCTGAAGCTTTCTTT.

The V gene is TRBV20-1, the J gene TRBJ2-1, with D unclear. CDR3 length equals 10 residues. Germline loops: CDR1 DFQATT, CDR2 SNEGSKA (reference sequence). Trimming removed 5 bases from V and 8 bases from J, with 7 bases in between. The CDR3 sequence: CSAVPHEQFF. The CDR3 DNA reads as TGCAGTGCTGTCCCCCATGAGCAGTTCTTC.

The rearrangement links TRBV15 to TRBJ1-5; TRBD1 matches at 8 bases. Germline CDR1 and CDR2: LNHNV and YYDKDF (reference sequence). The CDR3 contains 14 residues. Losses at the gene ends were 4 bases for V and 6 bases for J; bases not matched to a gene: 5. The CDR3 DNA follows: TGTGCCACCAGCACCAGGACAGGGAGTCAGCCCCAGCATTTT. Amino acids: CATSTRTGSQPQHF.

This rearrangement joins TRBV30 to TRBJ1-2; TRBD1 matches 7 bases. The V segment lost 2 bases and the J segment 4 bases; nucleotides outside the gene matches: 4. This CDR3 is 13 amino acids long. Germline CDR1 is GTSNPN and CDR2 is SVGIG (reference sequence). In DNA form, the CDR3 reads TGTGCCTGGAGTCGACAGGGTCTCTATGGCTACACCTTC. This encodes CAWSRQGLYGYTF.

The chain joins TRBV18 to TRBJ1-1, with a weak D call TRBD1 (6 bases). Germline CDR1 reads KGHSH; CDR2 reads LQKENI. The ends were cut back, 6 bases at V and 8 bases at J, with 16 bases in the middle. CDR3 length equals 13 residues. The DNA for the CDR3 is TGTGCCAGCTCCGTCGGGGGACAACCGGAAGCTTTCTTT. As protein: CASSVGGQPEAFF. Looking up the rest from reference TRBV18 and TRBJ1-1 gives the full variable domain: NAGVMQNPRHLVRRRGQEARLRCSPMKGHSHVYWYRQLPEEGLKFMVYLQKENIIDESGMPKERFSAEFPKEGPSILRIQQVVRGDSAAYFCASSVGGQPEAFFGQGTRLTVV.

V is TRBV5-1 and J is TRBJ1-4; tentative D call: TRBD1 (6 bases). The CDR3 runs 15 residues. V was cut by 5 bases and J by 4 bases, with 15 bases left in between. CDR1 is SGHRS and CDR2 is YFSETQ in the germline V gene. CDR3 sequence reads: CASSGGTTRNEKLFF. The DNA for the CDR3 is TGCGCCAGCAGTGGAGGGACAACTCGTAATGAAAAACTGTTTTTT.